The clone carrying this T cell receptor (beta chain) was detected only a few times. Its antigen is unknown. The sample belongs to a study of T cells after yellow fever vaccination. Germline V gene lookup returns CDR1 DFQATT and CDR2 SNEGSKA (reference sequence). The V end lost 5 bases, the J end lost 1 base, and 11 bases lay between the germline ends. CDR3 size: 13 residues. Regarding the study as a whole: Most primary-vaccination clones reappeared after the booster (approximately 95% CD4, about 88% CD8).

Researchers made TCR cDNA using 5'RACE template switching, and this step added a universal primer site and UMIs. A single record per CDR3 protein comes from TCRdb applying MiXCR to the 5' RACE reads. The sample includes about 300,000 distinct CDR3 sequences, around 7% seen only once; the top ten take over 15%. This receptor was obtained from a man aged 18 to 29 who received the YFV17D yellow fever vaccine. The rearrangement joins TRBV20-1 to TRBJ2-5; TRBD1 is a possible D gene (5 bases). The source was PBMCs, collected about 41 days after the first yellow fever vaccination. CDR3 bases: TGCAGTGCTTCTTCGACAGCCCAAGAGACCCAGTACTTC. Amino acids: CSASSTAQETQYF.